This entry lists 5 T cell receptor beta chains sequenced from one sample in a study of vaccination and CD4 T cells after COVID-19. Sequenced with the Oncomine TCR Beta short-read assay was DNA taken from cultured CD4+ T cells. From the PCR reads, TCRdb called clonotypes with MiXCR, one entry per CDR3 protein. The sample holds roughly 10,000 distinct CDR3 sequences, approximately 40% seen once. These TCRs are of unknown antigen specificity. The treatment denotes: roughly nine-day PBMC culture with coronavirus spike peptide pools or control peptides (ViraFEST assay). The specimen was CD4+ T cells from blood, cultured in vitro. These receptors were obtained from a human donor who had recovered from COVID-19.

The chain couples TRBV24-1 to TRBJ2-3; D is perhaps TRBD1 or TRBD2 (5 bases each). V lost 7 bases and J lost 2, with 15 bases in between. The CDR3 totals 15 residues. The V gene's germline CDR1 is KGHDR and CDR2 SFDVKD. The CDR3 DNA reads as TGTGCCACCAGCACCACGGGACGGATCACAGATACGCAGTATTTT. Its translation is CATSTTGRITDTQYF.

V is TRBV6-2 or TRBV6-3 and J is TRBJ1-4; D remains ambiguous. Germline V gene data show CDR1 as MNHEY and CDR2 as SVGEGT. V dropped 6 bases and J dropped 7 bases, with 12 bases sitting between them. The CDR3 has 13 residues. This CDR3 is CASSSTRGEKLFF. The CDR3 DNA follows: TGTGCCAGCAGCTCAACTCGGGGTGAAAAACTGTTTTTT.

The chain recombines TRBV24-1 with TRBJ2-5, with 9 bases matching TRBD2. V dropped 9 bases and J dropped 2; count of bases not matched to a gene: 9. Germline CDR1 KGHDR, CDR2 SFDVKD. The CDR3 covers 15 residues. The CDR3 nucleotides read TGTGCCACCCAAAGAGGCGGGGGGGGTCAAGAGACCCAGTACTTC. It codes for CATQRGGGGQETQYF.

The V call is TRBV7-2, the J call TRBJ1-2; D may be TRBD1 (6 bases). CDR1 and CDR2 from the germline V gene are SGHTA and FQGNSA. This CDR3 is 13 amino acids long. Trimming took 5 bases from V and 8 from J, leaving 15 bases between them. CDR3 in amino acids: CASSATGRGGYTF. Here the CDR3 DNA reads TGTGCCAGCAGCGCCACAGGGAGGGGGGGCTACACCTTC.

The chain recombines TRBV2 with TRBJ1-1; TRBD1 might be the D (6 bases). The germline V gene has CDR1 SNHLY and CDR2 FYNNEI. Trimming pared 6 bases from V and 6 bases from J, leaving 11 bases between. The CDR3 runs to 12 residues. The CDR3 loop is CASRDDRSEAFF. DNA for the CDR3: TGTGCCAGCAGGGACGACAGGTCTGAAGCTTTCTTT.